Below are 28 T cell receptor beta chains sequenced from a single sample in a study of blood T cell repertoires in COVID-19. The protocol was immunoSEQ multiplex PCR, while the TCRdb copy is restricted to in-frame clones and leaves out a portion. The sample holds 130,000 to 150,000 clones, about 89% seen once. Source material: PBMCs or T cells enriched from blood (not recorded which). Receptors originate from a man aged 55-75 years who had recovered from COVID-19.

The chain couples TRBV30 to TRBJ2-1, with a possible D match to TRBD2 (5 bases). The CDR3 sequence is 12 residues long. Trimming removed 3 bases from V and 5 bases from J, with 8 bases in between. CDR1 and CDR2 (germline): GTSNPN, SVGIG (reference sequence). In DNA, the CDR3 is TGTGCCTGGAGGGGGAGCCACAATGAGCAGTTCTTC. The encoded protein is CAWRGSHNEQFF.

This chain joins TRBV30 and TRBJ1-5, with 7 nucleotides matching TRBD1. The ends lost 2 bases at V and 5 bases at J; junction bases unmatched: 3. CDR3 size: 13 residues. Germline lookup yields CDR1 GTSNPN and CDR2 SVGIG (reference sequence). CDR3 DNA: TGTGCCTGGAGTCCTACAGGGGATCAGCCCCAGCATTTT. As protein: CAWSPTGDQPQHF.

The chain carries TRBV5-6 and TRBJ2-4, with D possibly being TRBD1 (5 bases). The V end was cut by 4 bases, the J end by 0 bases, with 11 bases between. Germline V gives CDR1 SGHDT, CDR2 YYEEEE. The CDR3 extends over 15 amino acids. CDR3 coding DNA: TGTGCCAGCAGCGGTAAGGGGCTAGCCAAAAACATTCAGTACTTC. Its translation: CASSGKGLAKNIQYF. Drawing the rest from reference TRBV5-6 and TRBJ2-4, the complete variable domain is DAGVTQSPTHLIKTRGQQVTLRCSPKSGHDTVSWYQQALGQGPQFIFQYYEEEERQRGNFPDRFSGHQFPNYSSELNVNALLLGDSALYLCASSGKGLAKNIQYFGAGTRLSVL.

The chain links TRBV18 to TRBJ1-5; D perhaps matches TRBD1 (5 bases). Germline CDR1 KGHSH, CDR2 LQKENI. The CDR3 is 16 residues long. Trimming removed 8 bases from V and 7 bases from J, with 24 bases in between. The CDR3 loop reads CASTPVWTSVWQPQHF. The CDR3 DNA sequence: TGTGCCAGCACCCCCGTCTGGACAAGCGTATGGCAGCCCCAGCATTTT.

The V and J genes are TRBV5-5 and TRBJ1-2, with TRBD1 matching 8 bases. Germline trimming cut 6 bases from V and 6 bases from J; bases unmatched to any gene: 7. The V gene's germline CDR1 is SGHKS and CDR2 YYEKEE (reference sequence). The CDR3 consists of 13 residues. The CDR3: CASTTGVLNGYTF. CDR3 in DNA: TGTGCCAGCACGACAGGGGTTTTGAATGGCTACACCTTC. Filled out from reference TRBV5-5 and TRBJ1-2, the complete variable domain reads DAGVTQSPTHLIKTRGQQVTLRCSPISGHKSVSWYQQVLGQGPQFIFQYYEKEERGRGNFPDRFSARQFPNYSSELNVNALLLGDSALYLCASTTGVLNGYTFGSGTRLTVV.

This chain connects TRBV5-1 to TRBJ2-1, with a weak D call TRBD2 (6 bases). With 3 bases removed from V and 5 bases from J, the gap between germline ends came to 12 bases. This CDR3 is 14 amino acids long. Germline lookup yields CDR1 SGHRS and CDR2 YFSETQ. CDR3 amino acids: CASSWGLGDNEQFF. Here the CDR3 DNA reads TGCGCCAGCAGCTGGGGACTTGGAGACAATGAGCAGTTCTTC. The full variable domain, completed using reference TRBV5-1 and TRBJ2-1, is KAGVTQTPRYLIKTRGQQVTLSCSPISGHRSVSWYQQTPGQGLQFLFEYFSETQRNKGNFPGRFSGRQFSNSRSEMNVSTLELGDSALYLCASSWGLGDNEQFFGPGTRLTVL.

The chain couples TRBV7-8 to TRBJ2-5, with 8 bases identical to TRBD1. V lost 5 bases and J lost 7; bases outside the gene matches: 6. The CDR3 runs to 13 residues. Germline CDR1 is SGHVS and CDR2 is FQNEAQ. This CDR3 is CASSGQGGSTQYF. CDR3 nucleotide sequence: TGTGCCAGCAGCGGACAGGGTGGATCGACCCAGTACTTC.

This chain links TRBV3-1 (or the pseudogene TRBV3-2) with TRBJ1-2, with 8 positions matching TRBD1. CDR1 LGHDT and CDR2 YNNKEL come from the germline V gene (reference sequence). J gave up 3 bases and V 5 bases, and 2 bases lay outside the gene matches. This CDR3 comprises 13 residues. CDR3 in amino acids: CASSVDRDYGYTF. The CDR3 bases are TGTGCCAGCAGCGTGGACAGGGACTATGGCTACACCTTC.

This clone was seen more than once but under ten times. This chain connects TRBV11-2 to TRBJ2-7; TRBD2 matches at 7 bases. The CDR3 is 18 residues long. The V gene end was trimmed by 5 bases and the J gene end by 0 bases; junction bases not matched to a gene: 16. Germline-derived CDR1 and CDR2 are SGHAT and FQNNGV. This CDR3 is CASSPRIGTTHSSYEQYF. The CDR3 nucleotides read TGTGCCAGCAGCCCCCGGATCGGGACTACCCACAGCTCCTACGAGCAGTACTTC. The full variable domain, in which reference TRBV11-2 and TRBJ2-7 provide the parts outside the CDR3, is EAGVAQSPRYKIIEKRQSVAFWCNPISGHATLYWYQQILGQGPKLLIQFQNNGVVDDSQLPKDRFSAERLKGVDSTLKIQPAKLEDSAVYLCASSPRIGTTHSSYEQYFGPGTRLTVT.

This clone has only one observation. The chain carries TRBV28 and TRBJ1-3; D unresolved. V lost 5 bases and J 7 bases, leaving 12 bases between the germline ends. Germline values: CDR1 MDHEN, CDR2 SYDVKM. The CDR3 loop spans 13 amino acids. The CDR3 DNA sequence: TGTGCCAGCAGTAACCCCCTAGTGAACACCATATATTTT. The encoded protein is CASSNPLVNTIYF.

In nucleotides, the CDR3 is TGTGCCAGCAATCAGGGGCGACGGGGAAACACCATATATTTT. Its translation is CASNQGRRGNTIYF. The chain is built from TRBV28 and TRBJ1-3; D perhaps matches TRBD1 (6 bases). Germline loops: CDR1 MDHEN, CDR2 SYDVKM. The CDR3 is 14 residues long. Trimming cost V 7 bases and J 4 bases, with 14 bases left between them.

Remarks on this clone: Other DNA sequences in this specimen translate into the identical CDR3. V gene TRBV18 combines with J gene TRBJ2-1; D is possibly TRBD1 (6 bases). The CDR3 is made up of 15 amino acids. V gave up 3 bases and J gave up 5 bases, with 14 bases separating them. The germline V gene has CDR1 KGHSH and CDR2 LQKENI. Here the CDR3 reads CASSPIGGGDNEQFF. In nucleotides, the CDR3 is TGTGCCAGCTCACCGATAGGGGGTGGGGACAATGAGCAGTTCTTC.

This clone has a single count. This chain joins TRBV4-1 and TRBJ2-7, with D possibly being TRBD2 (6 bases). Germline V CDR1 and CDR2: MGHRA, YSYEKL. Trimming removed 1 base from V and 7 bases from J, with 14 bases in between. The CDR3 runs 14 residues. This CDR3 is CASSQGFGGREQYF. For the CDR3, the DNA is TGCGCCAGCAGCCAAGGTTTTGGGGGGAGGGAGCAGTACTTC.

The chain couples TRBV24-1 to TRBJ2-1; perhaps TRBD2 as D (5 bases). V was cut by 4 bases and J by 9 bases, with 12 bases left in between. Germline CDR1 reads KGHDR; CDR2 reads SFDVKD. CDR3 length: 13 residues. CDR3 sequence reads: CATSDPSEGEQFF. Written as DNA, the CDR3 is TGTGCCACCAGTGACCCCTCAGAGGGTGAGCAGTTCTTC.

The CDR3 region is CSATDRQETQYF. The DNA for the CDR3 is TGCAGTGCTACTGACAGACAAGAGACCCAGTACTTC. This chain joins TRBV20-1 and TRBJ2-5, with D possibly matching TRBD1 (5 bases). CDR3 length: 12 amino acids. The ends were cut back, 4 bases at V and 2 bases at J, with 8 bases in the middle. Germline CDR1 is DFQATT and CDR2 is SNEGSKA (reference sequence).

The J gene is TRBJ2-7, the V gene TRBV6-5; possible D gene TRBD1, 6 bases. The germline V gene has CDR1 MNHEY and CDR2 SVGAGI. This CDR3 region has 14 residues. With 6 bases removed from V and 2 bases from J, the gap between germline ends came to 14 bases. As DNA, the CDR3 is TGTGCCAGCAGACCTCCGGGACAAGCCTACGAGCAGTACTTC. Translation gives CASRPPGQAYEQYF.

The V gene is TRBV4-1, the J gene TRBJ1-6; no definite D call. Germline V gene lookup returns CDR1 MGHRA and CDR2 YSYEKL. The CDR3 is 15 residues long. Trimming cost V 4 bases and J 6 bases, with 13 bases left between them. The CDR3 sequence is CASSRNGLPNSPLHF. CDR3 DNA sequence: TGCGCCAGCAGCCGGAACGGACTGCCTAATTCACCCCTCCACTTT.

This clone was seen more than once but under ten times. The chain links TRBV9 to TRBJ2-2; 10 nucleotides match TRBD1. The CDR3 extends over 17 amino acids. J lost 6 bases, V lost 4 bases, and 12 bases had no gene match. CDR1 and CDR2 from the germline V gene are SGDLS and YYNGEE. The CDR3 sequence: CASSPRLGTGDAGELFF. DNA for the CDR3: TGTGCCAGCAGCCCTCGATTGGGGACAGGGGACGCCGGGGAGCTGTTTTTT.

This clone was observed once. V and J are TRBV19 and TRBJ1-2; D gene uncertain. There are 14 residues in the CDR3. Germline CDR1 and CDR2: LNHDA and SQIVND (reference sequence). The ends were cut back, 4 bases at V and 3 bases at J, with 12 bases in the middle. The CDR3: CASSTPGRDYGYTF. The CDR3, as DNA: TGTGCCAGTAGTACCCCCGGTCGGGACTATGGCTACACCTTC.

V and J are TRBV19 and TRBJ1-2; 12 bases agree with TRBD1. CDR3 length: 16 residues. The ends lost 10 bases at V and 8 bases at J; junction bases unmatched: 17. From germline, CDR1 is LNHDA and CDR2 SQIVND (reference sequence). CDR3 bases: TGTGCCACCAGGGCCTATCCGGGACAGGGGGCTGGGGGCTACACCTTC. This sequence encodes CATRAYPGQGAGGYTF.

This clone was counted once. The gene calls are TRBV5-1 and TRBJ1-1; D is unresolved. V lost 4 bases, J lost 1 base, and 8 bases lay in between. The CDR3 has 13 amino acids. The V gene's germline CDR1 is SGHRS and CDR2 YFSETQ. The CDR3 DNA sequence: TGCGCCAGCAGCGTCGGTCCGAACACTGAAGCTTTCTTT. Encoded protein: CASSVGPNTEAFF.

The CDR3 bases are TGTGCCAGTAGTATCCCCTACCCTCGGAATGAGCAGTTCTTC. It is translated as CASSIPYPRNEQFF. The chain couples TRBV19 to TRBJ2-1; D remains ambiguous. V lost 3 bases and J 7 bases, leaving 13 bases between the germline ends. This CDR3 has 14 residues. CDR1 and CDR2 from the germline V gene are LNHDA and SQIVND (reference sequence).

The chain combines TRBV28 with TRBJ2-7; 9 bases line up with TRBD1. Per the germline V gene, CDR1 is MDHEN and CDR2 is SYDVKM. Trimming removed 1 base from V and 0 bases from J; junction bases left unmatched: 4. The CDR3 extends over 16 amino acids. The CDR3 bases are TGTGCCAGCAGTTTATTAGGACAGGGGACCTCCTACGAGCAGTACTTC. As protein: CASSLLGQGTSYEQYF.

The chain has TRBV5-1 and TRBJ1-1; no firm D call. Germline V CDR1 and CDR2: SGHRS, YFSETQ. V lost 1 base and J 4 bases, leaving 8 bases between the germline ends. CDR3 size: 13 residues. CDR3 amino acids: CASSLRVATEAFF. As DNA, the CDR3 is TGCGCCAGCAGCTTGCGGGTAGCCACTGAAGCTTTCTTT.

The rearrangement links TRBV6-5 to TRBJ2-4; perhaps TRBD2 as D (5 bases). The CDR3 consists of 12 residues. Germline CDR1 is MNHEY and CDR2 is SVGAGI. The V end lost 4 bases, the J end lost 16 bases, and 17 bases lay between the germline ends. CDR3 protein: CASSSNEDSLYF. DNA of the CDR3: TGTGCCAGCAGTTCTAATGAGGACTCCCTTTACTTC.

The CDR3 DNA sequence: TGTGCCAGCAGCCACCGAGTGACAGGGCTGCGCTATGGCTACACCTTC. Amino acid sequence: CASSHRVTGLRYGYTF. The chain is built from TRBV3-1 (or the pseudogene TRBV3-2) and TRBJ1-2; 7 bases fit TRBD1. V trimming: 3 bases; J trimming: 4 bases; junction bases outside the gene matches: 11. The CDR3 extends over 16 amino acids. The germline gives CDR1 LGHDT, CDR2 YNNKEL (reference sequence).

The chain is built from TRBV19 and TRBJ1-1; unclear D gene. The CDR3 runs 14 residues. Germline CDR1 is LNHDA and CDR2 is SQIVND (reference sequence). V was cut by 1 base and J by 9 bases, with 15 bases left in between. DNA of the CDR3: TGTGCCAGTAGTATAGCCCTCACCGGTTCCCAAGCTTTCTTT. Residues: CASSIALTGSQAFF.

This chain joins TRBV30 and TRBJ2-6, with TRBD1 matching 8 bases. Germline lookup yields CDR1 GTSNPN and CDR2 SVGIG (reference sequence). The CDR3 consists of 15 residues. The CDR3 region has the DNA TGTGCGGAGCAGGGGGCAGGCTCTGGGGCCAACGTCCTGACTTTC. This gives the protein CAEQGAGSGANVLTF.